This T cell receptor beta chain was captured by sequencing in a study of blood T cell repertoires in COVID-19 (dated by TCRdb to the early 2020s). With regard to the full study: Collaborator samples came from the United States, Italy and Spain and covered acute and convalescent phases of COVID-19. The material from the prospective study consisted of cDNA or gDNA derived from T cells, B-cell-depleted T cells, or PBMCs. Subjects who had been exposed to COVID-19, were actively infected with it, or had recovered from it provided the deeply sampled blood TCRbeta repertoires that made up the dataset. The repertoires were made available in a free public database intended to serve as a resource for research on the immune response to SARS-CoV-2. The samples were drawn from the first 160 participants of the ongoing ImmuneRACE study and from over 950 subjects provided by 6 global collaborators. The sample metadata nearly always contained a de-identified subject ID, COVID-19 status, age in years and sex. Where available, HLA class I and class II types were obtained from metadata supplied by the sample provider rather than from assay-based typing.

A distance of 15 bases separates the germline ends of V and J, which lose 4 bases and 0 bases respectively. Counted from cysteine to phenylalanine, this CDR3 has 16 amino acids. Just the 48-base CDR3 DNA is kept, in frame starting at base 1. The germline V gene specifies ENHRY as CDR1 and SYGVKD as CDR2. On this clone: The antigen it recognizes is unknown. No quality values exist for individual bases; no much larger clone is one base distant.

Participants in the prospective study were aged roughly 18 to 95 years, lived in approximately 26 United States geographic areas, and enrolled through a virtual design. In the prospective study, cohorts were assigned on the basis of participant-reported clinical history obtained from a screening survey and a study questionnaire. ImmuneRACE Cohort 3 recovered participants were defined by two consecutive negative NP/OP PCR tests, healthcare professional clearance, or symptom resolution. In the prospective study, whole blood, serum and a nasopharyngeal or oropharyngeal swab were collected from each participant by mobile phlebotomists. Participants in the prospective study had the option to provide additional blood draws and questionnaires over a 2-month period. Prospective study blood samples were shipped either frozen or at room temperature before DNA extraction. TCRbeta CDR3 regions were amplified from genomic DNA by means of the immunoSEQ Assay, a bias-controlled multiplex PCR. The authors processed their data as follows. Within the assay, amplification of reference gene primers was used to estimate how many nucleated cells each sample contained. To quantify the absolute abundance of each unique TCRbeta CDR3 rearrangement, sequence reads were collapsed and filtered. Productive Simpson clonality was computed per sample as the square root of Simpson's diversity index over productive rearrangements. TCRdb limited this immuneACCESS table to in-frame rearrangements with V and J called. A share of clones is missing; checked studies link under half to unresolved V genes, and the rest is unexplained. V, J and clone size reflect that table, while D and trimming were determined from the DNA. The sample yields about 130,000 clones; roughly four fifths were counted once. Around 8.4% of the sample goes to the ten largest clones.

The study at large found these results: Clinical and demographic metadata were provided uncurated, with the amount varying by source and participant.

This chain is built from TRBV10-3 and TRBJ1-1; perhaps TRBD1 is the D gene, with 5 bases matching. This TCR came from a man aged 45 to 65 who had recovered from COVID-19. The specimen was PBMCs or T cells enriched from blood (not recorded which). The base sequence is TGTGCCATCAGTGGTGGGGCACGGGTCATGAACACTGAAGCTTTCTTT. Its protein is CAISGGARVMNTEAFF.